The clone carrying this T cell receptor beta chain was counted once. CDR1 and CDR2 (germline): SGHRS, YFSETQ. V dropped 0 bases and J dropped 7; count of bases not matched to a gene: 8. This CDR3 is 16 amino acids long. In the source study's methods: Amplified reference gene primers provided the basis for estimating nucleated cell counts. Profiling relied on immunoSEQ multiplex PCR, and the TCRdb table lists in-frame clones only, not all of them. Clone size and the V and J calls come from that table; the DNA yielded D and trimming. The sample lists 300,000 or so clones; around 87% were seen once. This entry comes from a study of blood T cell repertoires in COVID-19. Study background: From the United States, Italy and Spain came samples of acute and convalescent COVID-19. T cells, B-cell-depleted T cells, or PBMCs supplied cDNA or gDNA.

V usage is TRBV5-1 and J usage is TRBJ2-1; 9 nucleotides line up with TRBD2. This TCR was sampled from a woman in her forties or fifties who had recovered from COVID-19. Specimen: peripheral blood. The CDR3 loop is CASSLVSAGGYNEQFF. For the CDR3, the DNA is TGCGCCAGCAGCTTGGTCTCGGCGGGGGGGTATAATGAGCAGTTCTTC.